This T cell receptor (beta chain) appears in the sequencing data of a study of cytomegalovirus exposure and HLA in healthy donors. CDR1 and CDR2 from the germline V gene are SGHNT and YYREEE (reference sequence). The CDR3 runs to 16 residues. V gave up 1 base and J gave up 5 bases; unmatched junction bases: 8. Primers included in the PCR were 60 Vbeta and 13 Jbeta primers. TCRdb keeps only in-frame clones here, not all; method: immunoSEQ multiplex PCR. The table shows some 100,000 clones, with 70% to 80% occurring only once. Overall study findings and caveats: A link between a missense DCLRE1C variant and TCR beta V- and J-gene trimming emerged from a later analysis.

Remarks on this clone: Its antigen is unidentified.

Sequencing was performed on PBMCs. This sequence joins TRBV5-4 and TRBJ2-5, with 10 bases lining up with TRBD2. This TCR was sampled from a man aged 50-60 years in good health and CMV-seropositive. CDR3: CASSLSLAGVSETQYF. The CDR3 DNA follows: TGTGCCAGCAGCTTGAGTCTAGCGGGAGTCAGCGAGACCCAGTACTTC.